Following are 14 T cell receptor beta chains from one sample sequenced in a study of control samples from healthy donors and cancer patients (dated by TCRdb to 2018 to 2021). The library relied on the immunoSEQ multiplex PCR assay. Entries here come from immuneACCESS through TCRdb and include only in-frame sequences with V and J called. Some clones fail to appear in such tables; in the studies checked, an unresolved V gene covers under half of the shortfall, and the cause of the remainder is unknown. The sample records more than 140,000 clones, more than 80% of which are singletons. The ten largest account for approximately 7% of the sample. Sequenced sample: blood. These receptors came from a young man in good health.

This sequence joins TRBV7-9 and TRBJ2-7; maybe TRBD1 (6 bases). V lost 1 base to trimming and J lost 4 bases, with 20 bases between them. This CDR3 has 17 amino acids. CDR1 SEHNR and CDR2 FQNEAQ come from the germline V gene (reference sequence). The CDR3 DNA reads TGTGCCAGCAGCTTAGTTTTATGGACAGAGACGGCGTACGAGCAGTACTTC. Translating gives CASSLVLWTETAYEQYF.

The rearrangement uses TRBV12-3 or TRBV12-4 and TRBJ2-7; D ambiguous. V lost 3 bases and J lost 3, with 9 bases in between. The CDR3 length is 13 residues. The CDR3 is CASSLAHLYEQYF. The CDR3 DNA reads TGTGCCAGCAGTTTGGCGCACCTCTACGAGCAGTACTTC.

The chain joins TRBV6-5 to TRBJ2-1, with 8 bases fitting TRBD2. Germline lookup yields CDR1 MNHEY and CDR2 SVGAGI. This CDR3 has 14 amino acids. Losses at the gene ends were 2 bases for V and 5 bases for J; bases not matched to a gene: 2. CDR3 bases: TGTGCCAGCAGTTACAGAGCGGGGGACAATGAGCAGTTCTTC. It specifies CASSYRAGDNEQFF.

This clone was observed once. The J gene is TRBJ2-7, the V gene TRBV29-1; 10 nucleotides agree with TRBD1. This CDR3 is built from 13 residues. Trimming removed 7 bases from V and 4 bases from J; junction bases left unmatched: 7. Germline CDR1 reads SQVTM; CDR2 reads ANQGSEA. Here the CDR3 reads CSATRQGAYEQYF. The CDR3 DNA sequence: TGCAGCGCAACGAGACAGGGGGCTTACGAGCAGTACTTC.

The chain joins TRBV18 to TRBJ2-2, with a weak D call TRBD1 (7 bases). V was trimmed by 5 bases and J by 2 bases, leaving 15 bases between them. From germline, CDR1 is KGHSH and CDR2 LQKENI. The CDR3 runs to 16 residues. The CDR3 here is CASSSAGQLNTGELFF. The CDR3 DNA sequence: TGTGCCAGCTCATCCGCGGGACAGCTAAACACCGGGGAGCTGTTTTTT.

V gene TRBV3-1 (or the pseudogene TRBV3-2) combines with J gene TRBJ1-5; possibly TRBD1 for D (5 bases). V was cut by 4 bases and J by 5 bases, with 12 bases left in between. Germline lookup yields CDR1 LGHDT and CDR2 YNNKEL (reference sequence). The CDR3 covers 14 residues. CDR3 sequence (DNA): TGTGCCAGCAGCCCCACGACAGATTATCAGCCCCAGCATTTT. It specifies CASSPTTDYQPQHF.

This clone has just one count. This chain connects TRBV6-5 to TRBJ1-4, with TRBD1 matching over 9 bases. CDR1 is MNHEY and CDR2 is SVGAGI in the germline V gene. Unmatched junction bases numbered 8, after V lost 2 bases and J lost 7 bases. CDR3 length equals 16 residues. The CDR3 reads CASSYTGGARGEKLFF. The CDR3 DNA follows: TGTGCCAGCAGTTACACAGGGGGCGCCCGGGGTGAAAAACTGTTTTTT.

The chain employs TRBV4-2 and TRBJ2-7; 8 nucleotides align to TRBD2. There are 14 residues in the CDR3. Per the germline V gene, CDR1 is LGHNA and CDR2 is YNFKEQ. V lost 3 bases and J lost 6; bases outside the gene matches: 7. The CDR3 sequence: CASSHPGGGPEQYF. In nucleotides, the CDR3 is TGTGCCAGCAGCCATCCCGGGGGGGGGCCCGAGCAGTACTTC.

The chain joins TRBV11-2 to TRBJ1-3; D uncertain. The germline gives CDR1 SGHAT, CDR2 FQNNGV. V lost 0 bases to trimming and J lost 0 bases, with 9 bases between them. The CDR3 is made up of 16 amino acids. CDR3 loop: CASSLDVWGSGNTIYF. In DNA form, the CDR3 reads TGTGCCAGCAGCTTAGATGTATGGGGCTCTGGAAACACCATATATTTT.

V usage is TRBV6-1 and J usage is TRBJ1-2; maybe TRBD1 (5 bases). Germline V lookup: CDR1 MNHNS, CDR2 SASEGT. This CDR3 region has 13 residues. V was trimmed by 2 bases and J by 4 bases, leaving 8 bases between them. The CDR3 is CASSERGSYGYTF. In DNA form, the CDR3 reads TGTGCCAGCAGTGAACGGGGGAGCTATGGCTACACCTTC.

This chain uses TRBV19 with TRBJ1-2, with D possibly being TRBD1 (5 bases). Germline lookup yields CDR1 LNHDA and CDR2 SQIVND (reference sequence). This CDR3 is 13 amino acids long. V gave up 6 bases and J gave up 7 bases, with 15 bases separating them. CDR3 sequence: CASRPQPGFGYTF. The CDR3 DNA follows: TGTGCCAGTAGACCGCAGCCAGGGTTTGGCTACACCTTC.

J is TRBJ2-1 and V is TRBV7-8, with D uncertain. Trimming cost V 4 bases and J 6 bases, with 10 bases left between them. The V gene's germline CDR1 is SGHVS and CDR2 FQNEAQ. The CDR3 is 13 residues long. CDR3 coding DNA: TGTGCCAGCAGCTCGGGCGCCACCAATGAGCAGTTCTTC. Translating gives CASSSGATNEQFF.

The chain carries TRBV2 and TRBJ2-1, with 7 bases matching TRBD2. V dropped 11 bases and J dropped 8; count of bases not matched to a gene: 15. Germline values: CDR1 SNHLY, CDR2 FYNNEI. CDR3 length equals 14 residues. The CDR3 nucleotides read TGTGCCGGCGAGGCGGGGGAGCCTGAGGATGAGCAGTTCTTC. Its protein is CAGEAGEPEDEQFF.

CDR3 sequence: CASSIAGGNQPQHF. DNA of the CDR3: TGTGCCAGTAGTATAGCAGGGGGCAATCAGCCCCAGCATTTT. J is TRBJ1-5 and V is TRBV19; a possible D gene is TRBD1 (6 bases). CDR1 and CDR2 (germline): LNHDA, SQIVND (reference sequence). CDR3 length: 14 amino acids. The ends were cut back, 1 base at V and 2 bases at J, with 6 bases in the middle.